Below, 11 T cell receptor beta chains from the same sample are listed, as sequenced in a study of T cell responses to AZD1222 COVID-19 vaccine. TCRdb's copy holds only in-frame clones and misses some; the assay was immunoSEQ multiplex PCR. The table records about 130,000 clones, about 94% of them present only once. The starting material was peripheral blood, obtained on day 0 of AZD1222 vaccination. Receptors originate from an adult in good health.

The CDR3 protein is CASSLAGDSSSGNTIYF. Written as DNA, the CDR3 is TGTGCCAGCAGCTTAGCTGGAGATTCTTCGTCTGGAAACACCATATATTTT. The chain recombines TRBV11-2 with TRBJ1-3, with D unclear. V was clipped by 1 base and J by 1 base, with 14 bases between them. Germline lookup yields CDR1 SGHAT and CDR2 FQNNGV. The CDR3 runs to 17 residues.

V is TRBV7-8 and J is TRBJ2-5; TRBD2 matches 13 bases. The CDR3 totals 16 residues. The J segment lost 2 bases and the V segment lost 4 bases, leaving 4 bases of the junction unmatched. Germline CDR1 and CDR2: SGHVS and FQNEAQ. CDR3: CASSYGTSGMQETQYF. The CDR3 bases are TGTGCCAGCAGCTATGGGACTAGCGGGATGCAAGAGACCCAGTACTTC.

The chain has TRBV3-1 (or the pseudogene TRBV3-2) and TRBJ2-7; 9 positions agree with TRBD2. The V gene's germline CDR1 is LGHDT and CDR2 YNNKEL (reference sequence). The CDR3 contains 15 residues. The J segment lost 0 bases and the V segment lost 4 bases, leaving 4 bases of the junction unmatched. The CDR3 region has the DNA TGTGCCAGCAGCCGGGATAGCGGGAGCTCCTACGAGCAGTACTTC. Its translation: CASSRDSGSSYEQYF.

Notes on this clone: Different DNA sequences within this sample yield the same CDR3. This rearrangement joins TRBV19 to TRBJ2-7; no definite D call. Germline V lookup: CDR1 LNHDA, CDR2 SQIVND (reference sequence). The CDR3 is made up of 13 amino acids. V was pared by 3 bases and J by 3 bases, with 9 bases between. CDR3 in amino acids: CASSIGQSYEQYF. For the CDR3, the DNA is TGTGCCAGTAGTATCGGGCAGAGCTACGAGCAGTACTTC.

V usage is TRBV18 and J usage is TRBJ1-1; 7 bases map to TRBD1. Germline CDR1 is KGHSH and CDR2 is LQKENI. The V gene end was trimmed by 4 bases and the J gene end by 1 base; junction bases not matched to a gene: 6. The CDR3 has 15 amino acids. CDR3 sequence: CASSRRGQENTEAFF. CDR3 sequence (DNA): TGTGCCAGCTCACGAAGGGGGCAGGAGAACACTGAAGCTTTCTTT.

The V gene is TRBV11-2, the J gene TRBJ1-5; TRBD1 matches 9 bases. The CDR3 consists of 14 residues. Germline V gene sequence: CDR1 SGHAT, CDR2 FQNNGV. V trimming: 5 bases; J trimming: 10 bases; junction bases outside the gene matches: 9. CDR3 DNA: TGTGCCAGCAGCCTCGACAGGGGGATCCGACCCCAGCATTTT. This codes for CASSLDRGIRPQHF.

The chain's CDR3 is CASSGQGDTEAFF. The CDR3 region has the DNA TGTGCCAGCTCAGGACAGGGGGACACTGAAGCTTTCTTT. The chain uses TRBV18 and TRBJ1-1; 10 bases are shared with TRBD1. V shed 5 bases, J shed 3 bases, and the junction held 0 bases outside the gene matches. In germline, CDR1 is KGHSH, CDR2 LQKENI. This CDR3 contains 13 residues. Complete variable domain (other parts from reference TRBV18 and TRBJ1-1): NAGVMQNPRHLVRRRGQEARLRCSPMKGHSHVYWYRQLPEEGLKFMVYLQKENIIDESGMPKERFSAEFPKEGPSILRIQQVVRGDSAAYFCASSGQGDTEAFFGQGTRLTVV.

V gene TRBV7-2 combines with J gene TRBJ2-7; TRBD1 matches 11 bases. Trimming cost V 5 bases and J 2 bases; bases outside gene matches: 5. There are 15 residues in the CDR3. CDR1 SGHTA and CDR2 FQGNSA come from the germline V gene. CDR3 DNA sequence: TGTGCCAGCAGCCCCCGGGACAGGGGGGCCTACGAGCAGTACTTC. Translated: CASSPRDRGAYEQYF. The full variable domain, rest sourced from reference TRBV7-2 and TRBJ2-7, is GAGVSQSPSNKVTEKGKDVELRCDPISGHTALYWYRQSLGQGLEFLIYFQGNSAPDKSGLPSDRFSAERTGGSVSTLTIQRTQQEDSAVYLCASSPRDRGAYEQYFGPGTRLTVT.

This chain links TRBV7-6 with TRBJ1-4; TRBD1 is a possible D gene (6 bases). The CDR3 is 12 residues long. V gave up 4 bases and J gave up 8 bases, with 8 bases separating them. Germline V gene data show CDR1 as SGHVS and CDR2 as FNYEAQ. The CDR3 DNA sequence: TGTGCCAGCAGCTCAACAGGGGAAAAACTGTTTTTT. It is translated as CASSSTGEKLFF.

The chain employs TRBV5-1 and TRBJ1-1, with a weak D call TRBD1 (6 bases). Trimming shortened V by 3 bases and J by 2 bases, and 20 bases separated the two germline ends. Germline CDR1 SGHRS, CDR2 YFSETQ. The CDR3 length is 17 residues. CDR3 sequence reads: CASSSLRGTHSNTEAFF. The CDR3, as DNA: TGCGCCAGCAGCTCCCTTAGGGGGACTCATTCTAACACTGAAGCTTTCTTT.

The rearrangement uses TRBV19 and TRBJ1-5, with 7 bases aligning to TRBD1. This CDR3 comprises 15 residues. Germline CDR1 is LNHDA and CDR2 is SQIVND (reference sequence). Trimming removed 6 bases from V and 0 bases from J; junction bases left unmatched: 5. The CDR3 bases are TGTGCCAGTAGCCCACAGGGGTATAGCAATCAGCCCCAGCATTTT. This sequence encodes CASSPQGYSNQPQHF.